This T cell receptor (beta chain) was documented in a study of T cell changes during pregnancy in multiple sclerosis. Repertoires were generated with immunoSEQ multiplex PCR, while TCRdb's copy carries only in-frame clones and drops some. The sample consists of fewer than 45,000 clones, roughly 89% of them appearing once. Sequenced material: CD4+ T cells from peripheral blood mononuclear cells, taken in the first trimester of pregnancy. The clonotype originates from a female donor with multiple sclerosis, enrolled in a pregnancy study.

The CDR3 protein is CASSPWTVTGTQYF. CDR3 in DNA: TGTGCCAGCAGCCCCTGGACTGTCACCGGTACGCAGTATTTT. V usage is TRBV7-2 and J usage is TRBJ2-3, with a tentative D call TRBD2 (5 bases). V shed 5 bases and J shed 8 bases, with 17 bases lying between them. Germline-derived CDR1 and CDR2 are SGHTA and FQGNSA. The CDR3 has 14 amino acids.